A single count supports the clone carrying this TCR beta chain. Antigen: not known. This entry comes from a study of PD-1 blockade in classical Hodgkin lymphoma. Study-level results: Newly diagnosed patients had baseline TCR diversity that was reportedly lower than that of healthy donors.

Repertoires were generated with immunoSEQ multiplex PCR, while TCRdb's copy carries only in-frame clones and drops some. This sample has about 16,000 clones, with 83% found just once. Regarding time point: cycle 4 day 1 (C4D1), after around six weeks of nivolumab. Every patient was affected by relapse after autologous stem cell transplantation, while exposure to brentuximab vedotin was not uniform. The germline V gene encodes CDR1 MNHNY and CDR2 SVGAGI (reference sequence). CDR3 length: 16 residues. V shed 7 bases and J shed 0 bases, with 16 bases lying between them. J is TRBJ1-3 and V is TRBV6-6; D remains ambiguous. Sample: peripheral blood mononuclear cells (PBMCs), taken before the fourth cycle of nivolumab. The clonotype was recovered from a human donor with classical Hodgkin lymphoma. Written as DNA, the CDR3 is TGTGCCAGCATTGGGGAAATCGACCTCTCTGGAAACACCATATATTTT. This codes for CASIGEIDLSGNTIYF.